These 13 T cell receptor beta chains came from one sample sequenced in a study of blood T cells in healthy people across ages. Primed by a sample-barcoded 5' primer and a J-beta primer mix, a second PCR proceeded for about 7 to 12 cycles. Each CDR3 protein gets one entry after TCRdb re-called the 5' RACE reads with MiXCR. The sample holds approximately 580,000 distinct CDR3 sequences, nearly 25% seen once. A further study also used this sample, focusing on T cells of mothers and their children.

Sequencing was carried out using blood. The source of these receptors is a boy younger than 18 in good health.

The V call is TRBV29-1, the J call TRBJ2-5, with D maybe TRBD1 (7 bases). CDR3 length: 13 amino acids. Germline assignment: CDR1 SQVTM and CDR2 ANQGSEA. V was pared by 7 bases and J by 3 bases, with 15 bases between. The CDR3 DNA follows: TGCAGCGGGAGGGCAGGGGGAAAAGAGACCCAGTACTTC. This sequence encodes CSGRAGGKETQYF.

The V call is TRBV28, the J call TRBJ2-3; D remains ambiguous. CDR1 and CDR2 from the germline V gene are MDHEN and SYDVKM. CDR3 size: 16 residues. V was cut by 6 bases and J by 1 base, with 17 bases left in between. The CDR3 region has the DNA TGTGCCAGCAGCCTAGTTGAAGGCGAGGGCACAGATACGCAGTATTTT. Translated, it gives CASSLVEGEGTDTQYF.

This clonotype came up a few times. The J gene is TRBJ2-2, the V gene TRBV27, with TRBD2 matching 7 bases. CDR1 and CDR2 (germline): MNHEY, SMNVEV (reference sequence). V lost 6 bases, J lost 6 bases, and 4 bases stayed unmatched. The length of the CDR3 is 13 residues. The CDR3 coding sequence is TGTGCCAGCAGACTAGCGTGGGCCGGGGAGCTGTTTTTT. This codes for CASRLAWAGELFF.

This clonotype was counted between two and nine times. The chain uses TRBV29-1 and TRBJ2-3, with D possibly being TRBD2 (5 bases). Trimming removed 2 bases from V and 3 bases from J, with 18 bases in between. The CDR3 consists of 16 residues. Germline lookup yields CDR1 SQVTM and CDR2 ANQGSEA. This CDR3 reads CSVELRLASSTDTQYF. In DNA, the CDR3 is TGCAGCGTTGAATTAAGGCTAGCCTCATCTACAGATACGCAGTATTTT.

This rearrangement joins TRBV7-8 to TRBJ1-2; no clear D. This CDR3 spans 15 amino acids. Germline V gene data show CDR1 as SGHVS and CDR2 as FQNEAQ. The V and J ends lost 2 bases and 1 base respectively, with 11 bases between them. CDR3 protein: CASSLRVQINYGYTF. Written as DNA, the CDR3 is TGTGCCAGCAGCTTAAGGGTGCAGATTAACTATGGCTACACCTTC.

This clonotype was counted a few times. This chain links TRBV6-2 or TRBV6-3 with TRBJ1-1, with D perhaps matching TRBD1 (6 bases). Germline values: CDR1 MNHEY, CDR2 SVGEGT. This CDR3 region has 15 residues. The germline V and J ends were trimmed by 6 bases and 1 base, with 15 bases remaining between them. CDR3 region: CASRGAGRTNTEAFF. CDR3 sequence (DNA): TGTGCCAGCAGGGGGGCAGGGCGGACGAACACTGAAGCTTTCTTT.

The V call is TRBV5-1, the J call TRBJ1-1; 7 positions agree with TRBD1. V lost 4 bases and J lost 1; bases outside the gene matches: 10. CDR1 and CDR2 from the germline V gene are SGHRS and YFSETQ. The CDR3 sequence is 16 residues long. Written as DNA, the CDR3 is TGCGCCAGCAGCAAAATGAGACAGGGTTGGAACACTGAAGCTTTCTTT. This codes for CASSKMRQGWNTEAFF.

This clonotype was counted only a few times. This sequence joins TRBV6-6 and TRBJ1-2; possible D gene TRBD1, 6 bases. V was cut by 11 bases and J by 8 bases, with 15 bases left in between. CDR3 size: 11 residues. Germline lookup yields CDR1 MNHNY and CDR2 SVGAGI (reference sequence). Here the CDR3 DNA reads TGTGCCTGTACAGGGCCGGGGGGCTACACCTTC. It codes for CACTGPGGYTF.

The V call is TRBV12-3 or TRBV12-4, the J call TRBJ2-5; 7 bases are a match to TRBD2. The CDR3 is 14 amino acids. V was clipped by 5 bases and J by 5 bases; unmatched bases: 8. CDR3 in amino acids: CASSGLEGGETQYF. The CDR3 bases are TGTGCCAGCAGTGGTTTAGAGGGAGGGGAGACCCAGTACTTC.

CDR3: CASSQEYGAYEQYF. CDR3 DNA sequence: TGTGCCAGCAGCCAAGAGTATGGAGCCTACGAGCAGTACTTC. This chain links TRBV3-1 with TRBJ2-5, with D hard to call. The J call may be mistaken, given a closer DNA end match to TRBJ2-7. Germline-derived CDR1 and CDR2 are LGHDT and YNNKEL (reference sequence). The CDR3 spans 14 residues.

The chain uses TRBV12-3 or TRBV12-4 and TRBJ2-4, with 8 bases that match TRBD2. V was pared by 6 bases and J by 7 bases, with 5 bases of the junction left unmatched. This CDR3 comprises 13 residues. CDR3 DNA sequence: TGTGCCAGCAGGGCGGGGGGCTCGAACATTCAGTACTTC. Amino acid sequence: CASRAGGSNIQYF.

This clonotype was seen only a few times. The chain is built from TRBV29-1 and TRBJ2-7; unclear D gene. Germline lookup yields CDR1 SQVTM and CDR2 ANQGSEA. V lost 6 bases, J lost 1 base, and 10 bases lay in between. This CDR3 contains 12 residues. The CDR3 protein is CSVETLSYEQYF. CDR3 DNA: TGCAGCGTAGAGACACTATCCTACGAGCAGTACTTC.

The chain uses TRBV27 and TRBJ2-1; D is perhaps TRBD1 (5 bases). V lost 2 bases to trimming and J lost 2 bases, with 10 bases between them. This CDR3 spans 15 amino acids. Germline V lookup: CDR1 MNHEY, CDR2 SMNVEV (reference sequence). CDR3 nucleotides: TGTGCCAGCAGTTTACGGGCAGGGCCCTACAATGAGCAGTTCTTC. Translation: CASSLRAGPYNEQFF.